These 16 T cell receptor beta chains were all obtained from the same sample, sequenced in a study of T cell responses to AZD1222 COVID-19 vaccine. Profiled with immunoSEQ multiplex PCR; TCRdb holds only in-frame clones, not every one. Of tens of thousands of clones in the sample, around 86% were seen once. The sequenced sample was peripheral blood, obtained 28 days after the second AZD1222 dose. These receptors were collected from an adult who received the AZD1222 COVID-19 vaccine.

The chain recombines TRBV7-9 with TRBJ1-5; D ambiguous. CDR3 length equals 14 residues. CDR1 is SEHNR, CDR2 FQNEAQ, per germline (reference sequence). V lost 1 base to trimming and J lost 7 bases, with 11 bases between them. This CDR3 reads CASSLGTPRQPQHF. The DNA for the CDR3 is TGTGCCAGCAGCTTAGGGACCCCGAGACAGCCCCAGCATTTT.

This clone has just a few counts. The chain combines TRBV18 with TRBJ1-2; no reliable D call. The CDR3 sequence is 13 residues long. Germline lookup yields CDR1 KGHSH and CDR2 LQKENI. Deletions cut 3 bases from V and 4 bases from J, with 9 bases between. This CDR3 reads CASSPDKAYGYTF. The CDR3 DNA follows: TGTGCCAGCTCACCTGACAAGGCCTATGGCTACACCTTC.

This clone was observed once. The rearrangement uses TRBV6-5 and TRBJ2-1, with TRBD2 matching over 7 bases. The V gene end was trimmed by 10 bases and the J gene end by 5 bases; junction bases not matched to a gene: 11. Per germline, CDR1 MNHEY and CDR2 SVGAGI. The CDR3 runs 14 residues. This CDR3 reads CATHGGAGNNEQFF. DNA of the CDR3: TGTGCCACTCACGGAGGAGCGGGAAACAATGAGCAGTTCTTC.

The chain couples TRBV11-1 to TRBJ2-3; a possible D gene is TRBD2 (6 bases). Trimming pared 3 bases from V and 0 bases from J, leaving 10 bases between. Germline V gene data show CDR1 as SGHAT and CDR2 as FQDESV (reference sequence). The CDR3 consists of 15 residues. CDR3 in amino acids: CASSLTGTSTDTQYF. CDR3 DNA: TGTGCCAGCAGCTTGACGGGGACTAGCACAGATACGCAGTATTTT. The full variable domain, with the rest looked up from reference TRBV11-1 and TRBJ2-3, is EAEVAQSPRYKITEKSQAVAFWCDPISGHATLYWYRQILGQGPELLVQFQDESVVDDSQLPKDRFSAERLKGVDSTLKIQPAELGDSAMYLCASSLTGTSTDTQYFGPGTRLTVL.

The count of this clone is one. CDR3 DNA sequence: TGTGCCAGCAGTTACGGTCGAACCTTCTCTGGAAACACCATATATTTT. It codes for CASSYGRTFSGNTIYF. V and J are TRBV6-5 and TRBJ1-3, with D uncertain. Germline lookup yields CDR1 MNHEY and CDR2 SVGAGI. Trimming cost V 2 bases and J 0 bases, with 11 bases left between them. The CDR3 is made up of 16 amino acids.

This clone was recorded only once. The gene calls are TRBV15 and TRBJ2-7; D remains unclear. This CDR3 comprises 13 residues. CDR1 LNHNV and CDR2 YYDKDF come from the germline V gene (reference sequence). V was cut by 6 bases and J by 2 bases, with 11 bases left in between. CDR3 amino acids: CATRGMSPYEQYF. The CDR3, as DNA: TGTGCCACCAGGGGCATGTCCCCCTACGAGCAGTACTTC.

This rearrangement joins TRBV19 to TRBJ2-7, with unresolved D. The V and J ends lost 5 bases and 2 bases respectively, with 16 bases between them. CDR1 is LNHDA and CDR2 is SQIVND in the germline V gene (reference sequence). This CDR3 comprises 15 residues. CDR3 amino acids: CASSRPGSSAYEQYF. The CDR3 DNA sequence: TGTGCCAGTAGTCGACCCGGGTCTTCGGCCTACGAGCAGTACTTC.

In DNA, the CDR3 is TGTGCCTGGAGCTTCCCGGGAGAAAGGGGAGATACGCAGTATTTT. Protein: CAWSFPGERGDTQYF. J is TRBJ2-3 and V is TRBV30, with a weak D call TRBD2 (6 bases). CDR3 length equals 15 residues. Germline CDR1 reads GTSNPN; CDR2 reads SVGIG (reference sequence). The ends were cut back, 3 bases at V and 5 bases at J, with 18 bases in the middle. Full variable domain (outside the CDR3, taken from reference TRBV30 and TRBJ2-3): SQTIHQWPATLVQPVGSPLSLECTVEGTSNPNLYWYRQAAGRGLQLLFYSVGIGQISSEVPQNLSASRPQDRQFILSSKKLLLSDSGFYLCAWSFPGERGDTQYFGPGTRLTVL.

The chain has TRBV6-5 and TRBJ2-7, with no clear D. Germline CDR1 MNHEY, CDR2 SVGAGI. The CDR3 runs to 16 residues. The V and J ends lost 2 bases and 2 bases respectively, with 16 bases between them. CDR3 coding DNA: TGTGCCAGCAGTTACCGACGAGACACCCCTGCCTACGAGCAGTACTTC. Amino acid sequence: CASSYRRDTPAYEQYF.

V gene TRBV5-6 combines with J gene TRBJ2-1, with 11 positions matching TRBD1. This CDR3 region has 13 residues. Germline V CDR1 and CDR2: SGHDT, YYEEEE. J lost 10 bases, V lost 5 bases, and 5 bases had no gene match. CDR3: CASRRTGGREQFF. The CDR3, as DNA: TGTGCCAGCAGGAGGACAGGGGGCAGGGAGCAGTTCTTC. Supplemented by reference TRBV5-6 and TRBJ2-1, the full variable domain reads DAGVTQSPTHLIKTRGQQVTLRCSPKSGHDTVSWYQQALGQGPQFIFQYYEEEERQRGNFPDRFSGHQFPNYSSELNVNALLLGDSALYLCASRRTGGREQFFGPGTRLTVL.

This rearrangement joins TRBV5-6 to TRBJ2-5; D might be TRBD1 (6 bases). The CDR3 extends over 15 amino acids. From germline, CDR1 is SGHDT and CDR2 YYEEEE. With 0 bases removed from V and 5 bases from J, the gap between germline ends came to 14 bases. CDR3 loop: CASSLGAGARETQYF. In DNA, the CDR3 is TGTGCCAGCAGCTTGGGTGCAGGGGCTCGGGAGACCCAGTACTTC.

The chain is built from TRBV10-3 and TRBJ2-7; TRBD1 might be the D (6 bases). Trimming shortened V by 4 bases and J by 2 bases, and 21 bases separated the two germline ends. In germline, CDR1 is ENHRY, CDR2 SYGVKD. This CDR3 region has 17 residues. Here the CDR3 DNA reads TGTGCCATCAGTGGGTCCACAGGGTCCGACCCCACCTACGAGCAGTACTTC. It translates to CAISGSTGSDPTYEQYF.

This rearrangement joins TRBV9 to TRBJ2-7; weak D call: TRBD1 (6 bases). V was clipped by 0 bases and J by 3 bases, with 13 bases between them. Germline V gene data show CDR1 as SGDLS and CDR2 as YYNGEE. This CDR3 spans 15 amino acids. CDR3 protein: CASSVEARGFYEQYF. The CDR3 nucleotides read TGTGCCAGCAGCGTAGAGGCCAGGGGATTCTACGAGCAGTACTTC.

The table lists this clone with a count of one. For the CDR3, the DNA is TGTGCCTGGAGTGGGTCTGTTGCAACTAATGAAAAACTGTTTTTT. It yields the protein CAWSGSVATNEKLFF. The gene calls are TRBV30 and TRBJ1-4, with D hard to call. V gave up 1 base and J gave up 0 bases, with 9 bases separating them. This CDR3 has 15 amino acids. Germline loops: CDR1 GTSNPN, CDR2 SVGIG (reference sequence).

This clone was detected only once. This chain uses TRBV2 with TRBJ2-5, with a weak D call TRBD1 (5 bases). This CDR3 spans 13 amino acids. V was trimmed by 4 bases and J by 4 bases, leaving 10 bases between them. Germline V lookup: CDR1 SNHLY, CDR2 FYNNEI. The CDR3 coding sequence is TGTGCCAGCAGTGTGGGGCGGCTAGAGACCCAGTACTTC. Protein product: CASSVGRLETQYF.

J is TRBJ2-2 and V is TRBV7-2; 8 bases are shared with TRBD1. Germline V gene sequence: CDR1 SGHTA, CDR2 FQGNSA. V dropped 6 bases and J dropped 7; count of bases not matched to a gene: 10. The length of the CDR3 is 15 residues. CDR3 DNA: TGTGCCAGCAGGCTGGGACAGGACATCTTCGGGGAGCTGTTTTTT. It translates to CASRLGQDIFGELFF. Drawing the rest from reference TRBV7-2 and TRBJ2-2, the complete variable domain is GAGVSQSPSNKVTEKGKDVELRCDPISGHTALYWYRQSLGQGLEFLIYFQGNSAPDKSGLPSDRFSAERTGGSVSTLTIQRTQQEDSAVYLCASRLGQDIFGELFFGEGSRLTVL.